Described below is a single TCR beta chain sequence and its context. What it recognizes is unknown. Relative to the germline gene, one junction end is altered; a read error may explain this. The CDR3 runs 14 residues. The sample is drawn from a study of post-analysis software for immune sequencing data. The study's findings and limits: When patients were compared with controls, five TRBV segments were more frequent, TRBV5-6, TRBV5-1 and TRBV20-1 among them.

The TCR beta cDNA libraries carried unique molecular identifiers. MiXCR, run by TCRdb on the PCR reads, gives a single entry per CDR3 protein. Of hundreds of thousands of distinct CDR3 sequences detected, about 60% appear once; the ten largest clones hold approximately 10%. Sequenced sample: blood. The J gene is TRBJ2-1, the V gene TRBV12-3 or TRBV12-4, with TRBD1 identical over 7 bases. This TCR derives from a girl aged 2 to 9 with multiple sclerosis. DNA for the CDR3: TGTGCCGGCAGTTCCCGACAGGGATGGAGTGAGCAGTTCTTC. Residues: CAGSSRQGWSEQFF.